This TCR beta chain was sequenced for a study of blood T cell repertoires in COVID-19. Study context: The United States, Italy and Spain supplied acute and convalescent COVID-19 samples. Sources were T cells, B-cell-depleted T cells, or PBMCs; the material itself was cDNA or gDNA.

The CDR3 length is 14 residues. The V gene's germline CDR1 is SGHAT and CDR2 FQDESV (reference sequence). The germline V and J ends were trimmed by 4 bases and 5 bases, with 12 bases remaining between them. As processed by the authors: Reference gene primer amplification yielded estimated nucleated cell counts. Assay: immunoSEQ multiplex PCR; the TCRdb copy retains only in-frame clones and omits some. V and J calls and clone size are those listed in that table; D and trimming were worked out from the DNA. In the table there are 97,000 or so clones, approximately 88% of which are singletons. This clone was observed at least ten times.

The sequencing sample was made of peripheral blood. The sequence came from a human donor in a cohort sampled during active COVID-19. The V call is TRBV11-1, the J call TRBJ2-1, with a tentative D call TRBD1 (6 bases). CDR3 nucleotide sequence: TGTGCCAGCAGCTCCTGGACAGCGAACAATGAGCAGTTCTTC. Protein product: CASSSWTANNEQFF.